This T cell receptor (beta chain) is drawn from a study of regulatory T cells in long-lasting Graves disease. Study results and caveats: The study found TRBV28, TRBJ1-2 and TRBJ2-5 favored in persistent disease. The study examined only peripheral blood, not thyroid tissue.

This clonotype was recorded only once. The antigen remains unidentified. Noted time point: persistent/refractory GD, antithyroid drugs over 5 years with positive TRAb. RNA extracted from PBMCs served as the sequencing template. Looked up from germline, CDR1 is LNHNV and CDR2 is YYDKDF (reference sequence). Trimming removed 3 bases from V and 4 bases from J, with 12 bases in between. This CDR3 contains 14 residues. Building the TCR beta libraries relied on iRepertoire HTBI primers, and CDR3 regions underwent Arm-PCR. Each CDR3 protein gets one entry after TCRdb re-called the multiplex PCR reads with MiXCR. Among roughly 300,000 distinct CDR3 sequences listed, 20% were seen once.

This sample comprised peripheral blood mononuclear cells (PBMCs), obtained when the disease was refractory, from a patient treated with antithyroid drugs. This sequence originates from a female donor with Graves disease. The rearrangement uses TRBV15 and TRBJ2-5; D call uncertain. This CDR3 reads CATSSLGSRETQYF. CDR3 bases: TGTGCCACCAGCAGCTTAGGTAGTCGAGAGACCCAGTACTTC.